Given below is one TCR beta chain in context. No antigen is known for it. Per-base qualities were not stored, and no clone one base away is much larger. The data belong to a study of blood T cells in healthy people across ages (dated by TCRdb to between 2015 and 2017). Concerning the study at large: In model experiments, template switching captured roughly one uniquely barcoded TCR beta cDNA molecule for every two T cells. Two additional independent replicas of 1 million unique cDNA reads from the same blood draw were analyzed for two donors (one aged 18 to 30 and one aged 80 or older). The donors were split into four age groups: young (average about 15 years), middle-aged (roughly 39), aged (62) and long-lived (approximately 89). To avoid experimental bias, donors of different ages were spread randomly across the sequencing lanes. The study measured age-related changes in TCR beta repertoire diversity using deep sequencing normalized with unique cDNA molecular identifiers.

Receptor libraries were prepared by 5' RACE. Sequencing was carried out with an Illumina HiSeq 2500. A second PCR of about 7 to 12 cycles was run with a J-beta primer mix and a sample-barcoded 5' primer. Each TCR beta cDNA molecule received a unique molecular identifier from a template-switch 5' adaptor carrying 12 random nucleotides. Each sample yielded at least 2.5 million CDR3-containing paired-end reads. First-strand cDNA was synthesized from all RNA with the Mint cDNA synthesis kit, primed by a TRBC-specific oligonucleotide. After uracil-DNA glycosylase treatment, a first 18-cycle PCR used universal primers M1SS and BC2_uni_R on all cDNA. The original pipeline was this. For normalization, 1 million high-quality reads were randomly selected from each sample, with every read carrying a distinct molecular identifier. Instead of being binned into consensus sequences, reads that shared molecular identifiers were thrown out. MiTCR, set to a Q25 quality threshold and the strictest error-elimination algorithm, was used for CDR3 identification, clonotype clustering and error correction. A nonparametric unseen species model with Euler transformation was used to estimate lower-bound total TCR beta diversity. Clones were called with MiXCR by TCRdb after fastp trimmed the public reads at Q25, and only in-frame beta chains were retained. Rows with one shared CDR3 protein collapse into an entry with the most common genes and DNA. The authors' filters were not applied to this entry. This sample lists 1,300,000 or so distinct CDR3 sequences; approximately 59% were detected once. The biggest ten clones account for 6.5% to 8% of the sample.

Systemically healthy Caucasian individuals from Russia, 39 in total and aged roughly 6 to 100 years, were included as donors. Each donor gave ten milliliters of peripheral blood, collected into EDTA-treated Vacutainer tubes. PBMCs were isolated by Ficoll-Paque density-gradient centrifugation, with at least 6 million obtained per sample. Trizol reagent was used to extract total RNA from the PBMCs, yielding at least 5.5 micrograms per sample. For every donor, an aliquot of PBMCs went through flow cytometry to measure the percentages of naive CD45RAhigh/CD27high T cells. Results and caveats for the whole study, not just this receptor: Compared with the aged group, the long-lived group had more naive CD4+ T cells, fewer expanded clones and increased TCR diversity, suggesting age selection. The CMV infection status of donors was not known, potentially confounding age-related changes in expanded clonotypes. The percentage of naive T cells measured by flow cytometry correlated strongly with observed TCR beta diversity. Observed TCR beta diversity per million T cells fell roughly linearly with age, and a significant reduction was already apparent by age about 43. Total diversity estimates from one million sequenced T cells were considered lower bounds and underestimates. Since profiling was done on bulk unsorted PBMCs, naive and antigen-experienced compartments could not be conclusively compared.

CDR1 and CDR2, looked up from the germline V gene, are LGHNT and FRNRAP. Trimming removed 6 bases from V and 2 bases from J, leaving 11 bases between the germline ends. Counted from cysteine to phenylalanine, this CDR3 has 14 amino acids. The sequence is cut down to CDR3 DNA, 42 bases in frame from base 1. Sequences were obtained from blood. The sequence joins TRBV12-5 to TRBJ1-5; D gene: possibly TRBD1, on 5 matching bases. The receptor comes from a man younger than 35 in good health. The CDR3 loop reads CASGLPGGNQPQHF. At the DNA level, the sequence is TGTGCTAGTGGCCTCCCGGGGGGCAATCAGCCCCAGCATTTT. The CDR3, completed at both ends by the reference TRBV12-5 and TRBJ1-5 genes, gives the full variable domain DARVTQTPRHKVTEMGQEVTMRCQPILGHNTVFWYRQTMMQGLELLAYFRNRAPLDDSGMPKDRFSAEMPDATLATLKIQPSEPRDSAVYFCASGLPGGNQPQHFGDGTRLSIL.